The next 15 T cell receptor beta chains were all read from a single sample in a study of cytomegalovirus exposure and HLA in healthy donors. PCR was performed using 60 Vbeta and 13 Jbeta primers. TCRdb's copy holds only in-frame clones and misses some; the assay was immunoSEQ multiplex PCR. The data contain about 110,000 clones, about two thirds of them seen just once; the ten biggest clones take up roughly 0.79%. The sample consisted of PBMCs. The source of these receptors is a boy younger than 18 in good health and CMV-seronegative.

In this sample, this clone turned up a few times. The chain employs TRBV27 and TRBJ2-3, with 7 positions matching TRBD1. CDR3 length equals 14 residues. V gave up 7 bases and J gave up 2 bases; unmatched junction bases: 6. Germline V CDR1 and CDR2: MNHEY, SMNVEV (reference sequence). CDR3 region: CASNDRVSTDTQYF. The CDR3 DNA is TGTGCCAGCAACGACAGGGTTTCCACAGATACGCAGTATTTT.

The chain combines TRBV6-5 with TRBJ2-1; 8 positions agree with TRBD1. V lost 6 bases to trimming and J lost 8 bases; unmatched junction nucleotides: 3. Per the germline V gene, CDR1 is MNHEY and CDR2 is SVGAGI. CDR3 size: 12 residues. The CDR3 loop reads CASSPGGYEQFF. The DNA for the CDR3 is TGTGCCAGCAGCCCAGGGGGCTATGAGCAGTTCTTC.

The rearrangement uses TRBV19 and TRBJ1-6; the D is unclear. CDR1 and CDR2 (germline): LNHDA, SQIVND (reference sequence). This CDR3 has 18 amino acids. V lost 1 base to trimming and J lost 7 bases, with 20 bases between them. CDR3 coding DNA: TGTGCCAGTAGTATAGTCGCGGTGCTTTGGGGAGGGAATTCACCCCTCCACTTT. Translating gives CASSIVAVLWGGNSPLHF.

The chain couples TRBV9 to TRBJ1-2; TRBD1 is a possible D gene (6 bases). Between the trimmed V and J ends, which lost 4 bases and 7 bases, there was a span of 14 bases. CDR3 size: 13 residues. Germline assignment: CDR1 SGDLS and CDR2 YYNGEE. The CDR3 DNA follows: TGTGCCAGCAGCCCTAACAGGGTCGCTGGCTACACCTTC. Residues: CASSPNRVAGYTF.

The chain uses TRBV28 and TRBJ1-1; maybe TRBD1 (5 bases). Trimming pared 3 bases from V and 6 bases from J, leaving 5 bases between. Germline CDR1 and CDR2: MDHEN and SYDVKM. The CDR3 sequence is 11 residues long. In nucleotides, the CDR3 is TGTGCCAGCAGTTTGACAGCTGAAGCTTTCTTT. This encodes CASSLTAEAFF.

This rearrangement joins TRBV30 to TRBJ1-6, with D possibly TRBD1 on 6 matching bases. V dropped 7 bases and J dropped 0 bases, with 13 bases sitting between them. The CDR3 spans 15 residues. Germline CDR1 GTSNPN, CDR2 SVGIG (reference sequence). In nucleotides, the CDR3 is TGTGCCTCCGGACAGTTAAACTCCTATAATTCACCCCTCCACTTT. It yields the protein CASGQLNSYNSPLHF.

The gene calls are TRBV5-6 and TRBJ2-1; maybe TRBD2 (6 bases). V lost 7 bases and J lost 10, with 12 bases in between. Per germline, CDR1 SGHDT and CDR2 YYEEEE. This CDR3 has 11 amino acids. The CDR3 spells CASGTSSEQFF. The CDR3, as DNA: TGTGCCAGCGGCACTAGCAGCGAGCAGTTCTTC. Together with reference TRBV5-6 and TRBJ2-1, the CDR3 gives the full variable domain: DAGVTQSPTHLIKTRGQQVTLRCSPKSGHDTVSWYQQALGQGPQFIFQYYEEEERQRGNFPDRFSGHQFPNYSSELNVNALLLGDSALYLCASGTSSEQFFGPGTRLTVL.

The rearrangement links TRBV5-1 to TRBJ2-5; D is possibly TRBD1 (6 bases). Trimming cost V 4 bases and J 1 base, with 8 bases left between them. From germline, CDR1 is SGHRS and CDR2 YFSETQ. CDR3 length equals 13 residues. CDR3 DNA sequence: TGCGCCAGCAGCCCGGACAGCCAAGAGACCCAGTACTTC. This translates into CASSPDSQETQYF.

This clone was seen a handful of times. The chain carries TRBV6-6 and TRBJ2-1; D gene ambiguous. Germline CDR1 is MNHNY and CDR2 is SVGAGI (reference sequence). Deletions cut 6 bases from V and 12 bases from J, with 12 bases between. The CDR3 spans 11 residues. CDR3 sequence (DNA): TGTGCCAGCAGAAAGCGTTATCGGCAGTTCTTC. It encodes CASRKRYRQFF.

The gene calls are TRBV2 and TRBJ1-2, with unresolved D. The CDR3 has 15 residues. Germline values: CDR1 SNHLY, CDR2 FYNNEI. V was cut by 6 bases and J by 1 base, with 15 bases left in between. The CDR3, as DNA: TGTGCCAGCAGCTTTGTCGAGCGTTTTAACTATGGCTACACCTTC. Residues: CASSFVERFNYGYTF.

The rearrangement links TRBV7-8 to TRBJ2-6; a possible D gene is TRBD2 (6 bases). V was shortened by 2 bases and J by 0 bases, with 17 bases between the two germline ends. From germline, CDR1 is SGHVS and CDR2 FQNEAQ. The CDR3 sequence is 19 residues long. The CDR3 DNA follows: TGTGCCAGCAGCTTATGGGGAGGACTTTCGGACTCTGGGGCCAACGTCCTGACTTTC. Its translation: CASSLWGGLSDSGANVLTF.

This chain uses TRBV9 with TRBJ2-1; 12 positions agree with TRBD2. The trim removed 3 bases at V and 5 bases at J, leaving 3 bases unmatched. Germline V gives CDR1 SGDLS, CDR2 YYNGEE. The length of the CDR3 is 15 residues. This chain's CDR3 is CASSASGGENNEQFF. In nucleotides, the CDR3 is TGTGCCAGCAGCGCTAGCGGGGGGGAAAACAATGAGCAGTTCTTC.

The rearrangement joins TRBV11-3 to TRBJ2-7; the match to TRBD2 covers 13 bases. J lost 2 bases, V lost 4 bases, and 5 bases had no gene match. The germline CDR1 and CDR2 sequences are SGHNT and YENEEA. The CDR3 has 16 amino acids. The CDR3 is CASSSRGLAGPYEQYF. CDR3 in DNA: TGTGCCAGCAGCTCACGGGGACTAGCGGGACCCTACGAGCAGTACTTC. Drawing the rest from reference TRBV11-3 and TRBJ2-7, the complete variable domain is EAGVVQSPRYKIIEKKQPVAFWCNPISGHNTLYWYLQNLGQGPELLIRYENEEAVDDSQLPKDRFSAERLKGVDSTLKIQPAELGDSAVYLCASSSRGLAGPYEQYFGPGTRLTVT.

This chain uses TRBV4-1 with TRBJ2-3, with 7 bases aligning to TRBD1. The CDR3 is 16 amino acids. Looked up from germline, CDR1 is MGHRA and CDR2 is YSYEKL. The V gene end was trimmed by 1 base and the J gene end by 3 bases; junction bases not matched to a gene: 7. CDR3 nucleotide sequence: TGCGCCAGCAGCCAAGTAGGCAGGGGGAAGACAGATACGCAGTATTTT. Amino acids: CASSQVGRGKTDTQYF.

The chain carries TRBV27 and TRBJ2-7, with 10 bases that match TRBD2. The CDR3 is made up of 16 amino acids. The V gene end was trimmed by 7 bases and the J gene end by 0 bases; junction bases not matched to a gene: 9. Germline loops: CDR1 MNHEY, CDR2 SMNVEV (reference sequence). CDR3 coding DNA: TGTGCCAGCACCCCGTCGAGCGGGAGGGTCTCCTACGAGCAGTACTTC. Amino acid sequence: CASTPSSGRVSYEQYF.